The present TCR beta chain was sequenced within a study of T cells in Graves' hyperthyroidism and ophthalmopathy. Hyperthyroidism, newly diagnosed and lasting under 2 months, affected patients aged 18 to 65. Patients were excluded because of uncontrolled infection, other autoimmune disease, pregnancy or lactation. Study-wide results and limits: Among clonotypes expanded in thyroid above 0.001, most were also found in blood. Ophthalmopathy, as predicted by the model, came a median approximately 5.9 months after the prediction.

It was RNA transcripts that yielded the amplified TCR beta CDR3 regions. During a first-round RT-PCR of the TCR CDR3, the HTBI primer set was used. MiXCR, run by TCRdb on the multiplex PCR reads, gives a single entry per CDR3 protein. The table records fewer than 750,000 distinct CDR3 sequences, 46% of them present only once. This clonotype showed up many times. Its antigen is as yet unknown. There are 12 residues in the CDR3. Looked up from germline, CDR1 is LNHDA and CDR2 is SQIVND (reference sequence). Trimming shortened V by 6 bases and J by 7 bases, and 13 bases separated the two germline ends. The sample was peripheral blood or thyroid tissue (not recorded which). The chain has TRBV19 and TRBJ2-7, with D uncertain. The source of this sequence is a woman aged 18 to 35 with Graves' hyperthyroidism. In DNA, the CDR3 is TGTGCCAGTAGGATGGGAAGAGGTGAGCAGTACTTC. This sequence encodes CASRMGRGEQYF.